This paragraph reports one TCR beta chain. What it binds is unknown. The germline V gene has CDR1 SGHDN and CDR2 FVKESK. The CDR3 consists of 19 residues. The method, 5' RACE with UMI labels, was used to prepare the TRB cDNA libraries. TCRdb reprocessed the 5' RACE reads, with one entry per CDR3 protein and no DNA. This specimen shows approximately 83,000 distinct CDR3 sequences; the ten leading clones hold over 1.5%. This entry comes from a study of CXCR3-negative and CXCR3-positive naive CD8 T cells. Study details: Sequencing yielded roughly 130 million TRB reads, roughly 1.5 +/- 0.3 million per library. Regarding the study as a whole: Much lower diversity was found in memory CD8+ cells, while both naive subsets had comparably high diversity.

The genes are TRBV14 and TRBJ2-7; TCRdb's D call of TRBD1 is untestable without DNA. Material: naive CXCR3- CD8+ T cells from blood. As for subset: CD45RO-CCR7+CD27+CD95- naive CD8+ T cells lacking CXCR3 (TNR3-). This sequence originates from a human donor in good health. Some clones in this sample may be carry-over from other donors' samples. The CDR3 spells CASSPRPGQGPPYFFEQYF.